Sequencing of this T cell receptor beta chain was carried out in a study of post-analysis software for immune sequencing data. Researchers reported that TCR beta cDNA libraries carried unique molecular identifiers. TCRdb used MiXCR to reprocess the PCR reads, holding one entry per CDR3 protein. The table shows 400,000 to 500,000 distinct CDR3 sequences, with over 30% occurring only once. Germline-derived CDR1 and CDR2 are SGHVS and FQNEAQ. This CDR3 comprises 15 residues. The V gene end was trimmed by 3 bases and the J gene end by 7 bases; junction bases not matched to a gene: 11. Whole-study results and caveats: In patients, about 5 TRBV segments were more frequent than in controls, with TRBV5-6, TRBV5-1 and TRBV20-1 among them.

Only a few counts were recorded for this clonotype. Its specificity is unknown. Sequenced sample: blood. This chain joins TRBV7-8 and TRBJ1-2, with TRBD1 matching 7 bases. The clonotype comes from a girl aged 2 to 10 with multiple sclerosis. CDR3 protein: CASSFRGDRAGGYTF. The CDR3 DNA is TGTGCCAGCAGCTTTAGGGGAGACAGGGCGGGTGGCTACACCTTC.